The subject of this entry is one T cell receptor (beta chain). The junction had 13 bases not matched to a gene; V was cut back by 4 bases and J by 4 bases. Germline CDR1 is MGHDK and CDR2 is SYGVNS. This CDR3 is built from 16 residues. Libraries were prepared by immunoSEQ multiplex PCR; TCRdb keeps only in-frame clonotypes and omits some of them. Seen here are about 87,000 clones, roughly 95% observed once, and the top ten hold less than 1.5%. The source of the sample is a study of T cell changes during pregnancy in multiple sclerosis. Sequencing used peripheral blood, obtained in the third trimester of pregnancy. The rearrangement uses TRBV25-1 and TRBJ2-7; 7 bases fit TRBD2. The clonotype originates from a female donor in good health, enrolled as a control in a pregnancy study. CDR3 bases: TGTGCCAGCAGTGGGGGGGGTAGTAGCGGACTTTACGAGCAGTACTTC. It is translated as CASSGGGSSGLYEQYF.